Listed below are T cell receptor beta chains from one sample, sequenced in a study of early T cells in non-severe SARS-CoV-2 infection. TCRdb independently ran MiXCR on the 5' RACE reads; one entry per CDR3 protein. The sample holds around 84,000 distinct CDR3 sequences, about 12% seen once. Sequencing input: whole blood. These receptor sequences come from an adult who was a healthcare worker with PCR-confirmed SARS-CoV-2 infection or an uninfected control (not recorded which). The CDR3 runs from the conserved cysteine through the conserved F or W. Fields, in order: J gene, D gene, clone size, V gene, CDR3 protein, CDR3 DNA. D genes are given only for firm matches. A clone size is listed for some rows: how often the clone was seen (once, few, many), or a class if it is expanded.

>TRBJ2-3|-|few|TRBV13
CASSPRTGYTDTQYF
TGTGCCAGCAGCCCCAGGACGGGGTACACAGATACGCAGTATTTT
>TRBJ2-7|TRBD1|many|TRBV7-3
CASSSWGQAEQYF
TGTGCCAGCAGCTCGTGGGGACAGGCCGAGCAGTACTTC
>TRBJ2-1|TRBD2|many|TRBV29-1
CSIQGLAPSGDEQFF
TGCAGCATCCAGGGACTAGCGCCCTCCGGGGATGAGCAGTTCTTC
>TRBJ2-3|-|few|TRBV12-5
CASGPGLIEVTDTQYF
TGTGCTAGTGGTCCGGGACTCATCGAGGTGACAGATACGCAGTATTTT
>TRBJ1-6|-|-|TRBV11-2
CASSLAVQTNSPLHF
TGTGCCAGCAGCTTAGCGGTACAGACTAATTCACCCCTCCACTTT
>TRBJ2-7|TRBD2|many|TRBV9
CASSVDPGLASEQYF
TGTGCCAGCAGCGTTGACCCGGGACTAGCTTCCGAGCAGTACTTC
>TRBJ2-2|-|few|TRBV7-3
CASSPRGSATGELFF
TGTGCCAGCAGCCCGCGGGGCTCAGCCACCGGGGAGCTGTTTTTT
>TRBJ2-2|TRBD1|-|TRBV11-2
CASSWRQGVGELFF
TGTGCCAGCAGCTGGCGACAGGGGGTCGGGGAGCTGTTTTTT
>TRBJ2-5|-|many|TRBV27
CASSCPQYF
TGTGCCAGCAGTTGTCCCCAGTACTTC
>TRBJ1-1|-|-|TRBV29-1
CSVGDSYTEAFF
TGCAGCGTGGGTGACAGTTACACTGAAGCTTTCTTT
>TRBJ2-3|-|many|TRBV29-1
CSVRSGDTQYF
TGCAGCGTAAGGTCGGGAGATACGCAGTATTTT
>TRBJ1-1|-|few|TRBV29-1
CSVHGNTEAFF
TGCAGCGTACATGGGAACACTGAAGCTTTCTTT
>TRBJ2-2|-|few|TRBV29-1
CTALGGGRELFF
TGCACCGCCCTTGGGGGCGGTAGGGAGCTGTTTTTT
>TRBJ2-7|TRBD1|many|TRBV19
CASSMGQPYEQYF
TGTGCCAGTAGTATGGGACAGCCCTACGAGCAGTACTTC
>TRBJ1-2|-|-|TRBV28
CASSFSPGGLSLDYTF
TGTGCCAGCAGTTTTTCACCCGGGGGACTCTCGTTAGACTACACCTTC
>TRBJ1-1|TRBD1|many|TRBV20-1
CSASQDRPNTEAFF
TGCAGTGCGAGCCAGGACAGGCCTAACACTGAAGCTTTCTTT
>TRBJ2-5|TRBD2|-|TRBV10-2
CASNGGLAGETQYF
TGCGCCAGCAATGGGGGACTAGCGGGAGAGACCCAGTACTTC
>TRBJ2-7|-|few|TRBV6-5
CASREGDYEQYF
TGTGCCAGTCGCGAGGGGGACTACGAGCAGTACTTC
>TRBJ1-1|-|many|TRBV7-3
CASSYTLRTEAFF
TGTGCCAGCAGCTATACCCTTAGGACTGAAGCTTTCTTT
>TRBJ1-1|-|many|TRBV5-8
CASSLTVGGPENTEAFF
TGTGCCAGCAGCTTAACGGTCGGGGGACCTGAGAACACTGAAGCTTTCTTT
>TRBJ1-2|TRBD1|few|TRBV18
CASSPSRGRDYGYTF
TGTGCCAGCTCACCGTCCAGGGGGCGTGACTATGGCTACACCTTC
>TRBJ2-3|-|many|TRBV2
CASEGRGTDTQYF
TGTGCCAGCGAGGGGAGAGGCACAGATACGCAGTATTTT
>TRBJ2-1|TRBD2|many|TRBV7-8
CASSFLADSYNEQFF
TGTGCCAGCAGCTTTCTAGCGGACTCCTACAATGAGCAGTTCTTC
>TRBJ2-7|-|-|TRBV28
CASTLSGSYEQYF
TGTGCCAGCACCCTTAGCGGTTCCTACGAGCAGTACTTC
>TRBJ2-7|TRBD1|-|TRBV11-2
CASSRTGTGFREQYF
TGTGCCAGCAGTCGGACCGGGACAGGGTTCAGAGAGCAGTACTTC
>TRBJ1-3|-|-|TRBV27
CASRDGNTIYF
TGTGCCAGCAGAGACGGAAACACCATATATTTT
>TRBJ2-7|TRBD2|-|TRBV11-2
CASSTPTSRSSYEQYF
TGTGCCAGCAGCACACCGACTAGCCGAAGCTCCTACGAGCAGTACTTC
>TRBJ2-7|-|-|TRBV20-1
CSARRFIVREGEQYF
TGCAGTGCTAGACGATTTATTGTCAGGGAAGGCGAGCAGTACTTC
>TRBJ2-1|TRBD2|many|TRBV7-3
CASSLRPGGANEQFF
TGTGCCAGCAGCTTAAGACCCGGGGGGGCGAATGAGCAGTTCTTC
>TRBJ1-3|-|many|TRBV7-6
CASSLAVGGAGNTIYF
TGTGCCAGCAGCTTAGCCGTGGGTGGGGCTGGAAACACCATATATTTT
>TRBJ1-4|-|many|TRBV11-1
CASSFGTAATNEKLFF
TGTGCCAGCAGCTTTGGGACGGCCGCAACTAATGAAAAACTGTTTTTT
>TRBJ2-2|-|few|TRBV11-3
CASSFGTPNTGELFF
TGTGCCAGCAGCTTTGGGACACCGAACACCGGGGAGCTGTTTTTT
>TRBJ2-2|-|few|TRBV2
CASFPYSTSRKNTGELFF
TGTGCCAGCTTCCCATACTCGACCTCTCGAAAGAACACCGGGGAGCTGTTTTTT
>TRBJ2-3|TRBD2|-|TRBV11-3
CASSLLGTRNTDTQYF
TGTGCCAGCAGCCTACTCGGGACTAGAAACACAGATACGCAGTATTTT
>TRBJ2-4|TRBD1|-|TRBV28
CASTPSGQGLKGKNIQYF
TGTGCCAGCACCCCATCGGGACAGGGTCTAAAGGGCAAAAACATTCAGTACTTC
>TRBJ2-3|TRBD1|-|TRBV29-1
CSVQTGRGDTQYF
TGCAGCGTTCAGACAGGGAGAGGAGATACGCAGTATTTT
>TRBJ1-2|TRBD1|many|TRBV5-4
CASSLDRDDGYTF
TGTGCCAGCAGTTTGGACAGGGATGATGGCTACACCTTC